The source of this TCR beta chain is a study of blood T cells in healthy people across ages. Points from the study as a whole: Leaving the PBMCs unsorted stopped any conclusive comparison of naive versus antigen-experienced cells.

The authors ran a second PCR of about 6 to 11 cycles using a sample-barcoded 5' primer and a J-beta primer mix. Every cDNA was tagged by a template-switch adaptor with 12 random nucleotides. From the 5' RACE reads, TCRdb called clonotypes with MiXCR, one entry per CDR3 protein. The sample has about 670,000 distinct CDR3 sequences, roughly half seen once. Samples had at least 6.5 million PBMCs isolated from them. Germline V lookup: CDR1 SQVTM, CDR2 ANQGSEA. The CDR3 extends over 15 amino acids. Deletions cut 5 bases from V and 0 bases from J, with 14 bases between. Of note for this clonotype: The antigen is not known.

The sample was blood. This clonotype was obtained from an elderly woman in good health. The chain carries TRBV29-1 and TRBJ1-3; D possibly corresponds to TRBD1 (5 bases). As DNA, the CDR3 is TGCAGCGTTCGGGGGGGGAGCAACTCTGGAAACACCATATATTTT. It yields the protein CSVRGGSNSGNTIYF.